The 23 T cell receptor beta chains presented below share a single source sample, sequenced in a study of CD8+CD57+ T cells in acquired aplastic anemia. It was genomic DNA that served as the template for profiling TCR beta VDJ and CDR3. A single record per CDR3 protein comes from TCRdb applying MiXCR to the reads. The sample holds roughly 180,000 distinct CDR3 sequences, 45% to 50% seen once. Material: sorted CD4+, CD8+, or CD8+CD57+ T cells (not recorded which) from PBMCs. Receptors were obtained from a human donor in good health.

This clonotype was seen at least ten times. V is TRBV6-5 and J is TRBJ1-1; D is unresolved. Trimming stripped 6 bases from V and 8 bases from J, with 13 bases between. The CDR3 has 12 amino acids. The germline V gene encodes CDR1 MNHEY and CDR2 SVGAGI. CDR3 sequence: CASRTAGREAFF. CDR3 bases: TGTGCCAGCAGAACAGCCGGAAGAGAAGCTTTCTTT.

This clonotype has just a few counts. This sequence joins TRBV3-1 and TRBJ2-2; the D is unclear. Trimming cost V 2 bases and J 4 bases, with 8 bases left between them. Germline V gives CDR1 LGHDT, CDR2 YNNKEL (reference sequence). The CDR3 runs to 14 residues. CDR3 nucleotide sequence: TGTGCCAGCAGCCAACGAGCGAGCACCGGGGAGCTGTTTTTT. Its protein product is CASSQRASTGELFF. The full variable domain, in which reference TRBV3-1 and TRBJ2-2 provide the parts outside the CDR3, is DTAVSQTPKYLVTQMGNDKSIKCEQNLGHDTMYWYKQDSKKFLKIMFSYNNKELIINETVPNRFSPKSPDKAHLNLHINSLELGDSAVYFCASSQRASTGELFFGEGSRLTVL.

A remark on this clonotype: A read error is possible here, since a much larger clone lies one base away. The rearrangement joins TRBV27 to TRBJ2-7; TRBD1 is a possible D gene (5 bases). The CDR3 loop spans 13 amino acids. The germline V gene has CDR1 MNHEY and CDR2 SMNVEV (reference sequence). The V gene lost 3 bases and the J gene lost 6 bases, with 12 bases spanning the gap. CDR3 in DNA: TGTGCCAGCAGTTTGCAGGGTGGTCCCGAGCAGTACTTC. This translates into CASSLQGGPEQYF.

This clonotype occurred a few times. This chain joins TRBV5-1 and TRBJ2-2; 8 bases line up with TRBD2. CDR1 is SGHRS, CDR2 YFSETQ, per germline. This CDR3 has 15 amino acids. J was trimmed by 5 bases and V by 5 bases; bases with no gene match: 8. The CDR3 loop is CASRGSGSQTGELFF. The DNA of the CDR3 is TGCGCCAGCAGAGGGAGCGGGAGTCAAACCGGGGAGCTGTTTTTT. The whole variable domain, filled in from reference TRBV5-1 and TRBJ2-2, reads KAGVTQTPRYLIKTRGQQVTLSCSPISGHRSVSWYQQTPGQGLQFLFEYFSETQRNKGNFPGRFSGRQFSNSRSEMNVSTLELGDSALYLCASRGSGSQTGELFFGEGSRLTVL.

This clonotype was seen repeatedly, ten times or more. The chain joins TRBV4-2 to TRBJ2-7; D gene uncertain. The CDR3 contains 14 residues. V lost 0 bases, J lost 3 bases, and 9 bases lay in between. Germline V CDR1 and CDR2: LGHNA, YNFKEQ. The CDR3 spells CASSQEWGNYEQYF. The CDR3 bases are TGTGCCAGCAGCCAAGAATGGGGAAACTACGAGCAGTACTTC.

The chain has TRBV19 and TRBJ2-1; the D gene is possibly TRBD2 (6 bases). With 3 bases removed from V and 8 bases from J, the gap between germline ends came to 8 bases. The CDR3 has 12 residues. CDR1 and CDR2 from the germline V gene are LNHDA and SQIVND (reference sequence). Here the CDR3 reads CASSIGGDEQFF. CDR3 sequence (DNA): TGTGCCAGTAGTATTGGAGGGGATGAGCAGTTCTTC.

With respect to this clonotype: A much more abundant neighbour one base away suggests this may be a read error. The chain employs TRBV11-1 and TRBJ2-7, with D possibly TRBD2 on 5 matching bases. Deletions cut 8 bases from V and 3 bases from J, with 11 bases between. Per the germline V gene, CDR1 is SGHAT and CDR2 is FQDESV (reference sequence). This CDR3 has 12 amino acids. This chain's CDR3 is CASEGGDYEQYF. The CDR3 nucleotides read TGTGCCAGCGAGGGCGGAGACTACGAGCAGTACTTC.

The V gene is TRBV10-3, the J gene TRBJ2-1, with D maybe TRBD1 (6 bases). Per the germline V gene, CDR1 is ENHRY and CDR2 is SYGVKD. This CDR3 has 16 amino acids. V lost 3 bases and J 4 bases, leaving 16 bases between the germline ends. The CDR3 bases are TGTGCCATCAGTGACCAGGGGACGATCCCTTACAATGAGCAGTTCTTC. This codes for CAISDQGTIPYNEQFF.

This clonotype was recorded many times. V gene TRBV7-3 combines with J gene TRBJ2-3; 16 bases fit TRBD2. Germline CDR1 SGHTA, CDR2 FQGTGA. Trimming took 6 bases from V and 5 from J; bases not matched to a gene: 8. The CDR3 spans 17 residues. This CDR3 is CASSSPGLAGGVDTQYF. The DNA for the CDR3 is TGTGCCAGCAGTTCGCCGGGACTAGCGGGAGGGGTAGATACGCAGTATTTT.

The V call is TRBV2, the J call TRBJ2-5; D is uncertain. The V end was cut by 0 bases, the J end by 5 bases, with 10 bases between. The germline CDR1 and CDR2 sequences are SNHLY and FYNNEI. CDR3 size: 14 residues. CDR3 amino acids: CASSEARTSETQYF. DNA for the CDR3: TGTGCCAGCAGTGAAGCGAGAACAAGCGAGACCCAGTACTTC.

This clonotype was picked up one time. The rearrangement links TRBV29-1 to TRBJ2-7, with 7 bases identical to TRBD2. Germline V gene sequence: CDR1 SQVTM, CDR2 ANQGSEA. V trimming: 0 bases; J trimming: 7 bases; junction bases outside the gene matches: 15. CDR3 length equals 16 residues. The CDR3 reads CSVEDQERGIVGEQYF. The CDR3 nucleotides read TGCAGCGTTGAAGATCAGGAGCGGGGAATCGTTGGGGAGCAGTACTTC.

On this clonotype: A read error may explain this, as a much larger clone is one base away. The V gene is TRBV24-1, the J gene TRBJ2-1; unclear D gene. Germline loops: CDR1 KGHDR, CDR2 SFDVKD. V was pared by 6 bases and J by 4 bases, with 15 bases between. CDR3 length equals 15 residues. The CDR3 DNA reads TGTGCCACCAGTTACGCTTGGACGCCGTACAATGAGCAGTTCTTC. It specifies CATSYAWTPYNEQFF.

This clonotype appeared many times. V is TRBV29-1 and J is TRBJ2-3, with 8 bases that match TRBD2. The CDR3 spans 12 residues. The V and J ends lost 5 bases and 3 bases, in that order; junction bases with no gene match: 1. Germline CDR1 SQVTM, CDR2 ANQGSEA. DNA of the CDR3: TGCAGCGTTTCGGGAGGGACAGATACGCAGTATTTT. This gives the protein CSVSGGTDTQYF.

Many counts were recorded for this clonotype. The V and J genes are TRBV7-9 and TRBJ2-7, with 10 bases matching TRBD1. This CDR3 is built from 15 residues. Germline V gene lookup returns CDR1 SEHNR and CDR2 FQNEAQ (reference sequence). J lost 6 bases, V lost 4 bases, and 9 bases had no gene match. The CDR3 spells CASSSTGGFAGEQYF. In DNA, the CDR3 is TGTGCCAGCAGCTCGACAGGGGGCTTCGCAGGCGAGCAGTACTTC.

The genes are TRBV19 and TRBJ1-1, with D tentatively TRBD1 (5 bases). The CDR3 is 19 amino acids. Germline V gives CDR1 LNHDA, CDR2 SQIVND (reference sequence). Trimming left V 9 bases short and J 4 bases short, with 33 bases between. As DNA, the CDR3 is TGTGCCAGCAGTTTATCCCTAACCGGGACCGGGAGGAGGAGCACTGAAGCTTTCTTT. Amino acids: CASSLSLTGTGRRSTEAFF. The entire variable domain, with the rest obtained from reference TRBV19 and TRBJ1-1, is as follows: DGGITQSPKYLFRKEGQNVTLSCEQNLNHDAMYWYRQDPGQGLRLIYYSQIVNDFQKGDIAEGYSVSREKKESFPLTVTSAQKNPTAFYLCASSLSLTGTGRRSTEAFFGQGTRLTVV.

This clonotype occurred a few times. The chain employs TRBV24-1 and TRBJ2-7; perhaps D is TRBD1 or TRBD2 (5 bases each). CDR1 and CDR2 from the germline V gene are KGHDR and SFDVKD. V was pared by 4 bases and J by 6 bases, with 9 bases between. The CDR3 consists of 12 residues. For the CDR3, the DNA is TGTGCCACCAGTGACCCAGGGAGCGAGCAGTACTTC. Translated: CATSDPGSEQYF.

This clonotype was counted at least ten times. The V and J genes are TRBV2 and TRBJ2-7; D ambiguous. The V end lost 5 bases, the J end lost 0 bases, and 11 bases lay between the germline ends. From germline, CDR1 is SNHLY and CDR2 FYNNEI. The CDR3 extends over 14 amino acids. CDR3 sequence reads: CASSRAVYSYEQYF. For the CDR3, the DNA is TGTGCCAGCAGTAGGGCTGTCTACTCCTACGAGCAGTACTTC.

This sequence joins TRBV9 and TRBJ2-7; D gene uncertain. Trimming pared 0 bases from V and 6 bases from J, leaving 7 bases between. Germline CDR1 and CDR2: SGDLS and YYNGEE. CDR3 length: 12 residues. The CDR3: CASSVGDTEQYF. CDR3 in DNA: TGTGCCAGCAGCGTAGGTGACACCGAGCAGTACTTC.

The chain is built from TRBV24-1 and TRBJ1-1, with D unresolved. The CDR3 contains 13 residues. The germline V gene encodes CDR1 KGHDR and CDR2 SFDVKD. The V and J ends lost 5 bases and 5 bases respectively, with 11 bases between them. CDR3 DNA sequence: TGTGCCACCAGTGTAGGGTTAGGGACTGAAGCTTTCTTT. It specifies CATSVGLGTEAFF.

The V and J genes are TRBV15 and TRBJ2-1, with 7 bases matching TRBD2. There are 14 residues in the CDR3. The germline gives CDR1 LNHNV, CDR2 YYDKDF (reference sequence). Trimming at V came to 1 base and at J to 6 bases, leaving 3 bases not matched to a gene. The CDR3 bases are TGTGCCACCAGCAGAGCGGGGGGACGCAATGAGCAGTTCTTC. Its protein product is CATSRAGGRNEQFF.

The chain combines TRBV2 with TRBJ2-3; 7 bases line up with TRBD1. Germline trimming cut 6 bases from V and 5 bases from J; bases unmatched to any gene: 11. Germline CDR1 and CDR2: SNHLY and FYNNEI. The CDR3 is 15 residues long. The CDR3 region is CASSQADRDGDTQYF. CDR3 sequence (DNA): TGTGCCAGCAGCCAAGCAGACAGGGATGGAGATACGCAGTATTTT. Using reference TRBV2 and TRBJ2-3 for the parts outside the CDR3, the full variable domain is EPEVTQTPSHQVTQMGQEVILRCVPISNHLYFYWYRQILGQKVEFLVSFYNNEISEKSEIFDDQFSVERPDGSNFTLKIRSTKLEDSAMYFCASSQADRDGDTQYFGPGTRLTVL.

This clonotype was seen at least ten times. V and J are TRBV7-9 and TRBJ2-5; 7 bases are shared with TRBD2. The CDR3 runs 15 residues. Per the germline V gene, CDR1 is SEHNR and CDR2 is FQNEAQ (reference sequence). V lost 5 bases to trimming and J lost 1 base; unmatched junction nucleotides: 7. The CDR3 bases are TGTGCCAGCAGCCCTCCGGCTAGCGGCCAAGAGACCCAGTACTTC. Its protein product is CASSPPASGQETQYF.

The J gene is TRBJ2-7, the V gene TRBV14; D possibly corresponds to TRBD2 (5 bases). CDR1 SGHDN and CDR2 FVKESK come from the germline V gene. The CDR3 is 16 amino acids. V lost 5 bases and J 1 base, leaving 18 bases between the germline ends. CDR3 nucleotides: TGTGCCAGCAGCTCGCCGACTAACGGGTCTTCCTACGAGCAGTACTTC. This sequence encodes CASSSPTNGSSYEQYF. Supplemented by reference TRBV14 and TRBJ2-7, the full variable domain reads EAGVTQFPSHSVIEKGQTVTLRCDPISGHDNLYWYRRVMGKEIKFLLHFVKESKQDESGMPNNRFLAERTGGTYSTLKVQPAELEDSGVYFCASSSPTNGSSYEQYFGPGTRLTVT.